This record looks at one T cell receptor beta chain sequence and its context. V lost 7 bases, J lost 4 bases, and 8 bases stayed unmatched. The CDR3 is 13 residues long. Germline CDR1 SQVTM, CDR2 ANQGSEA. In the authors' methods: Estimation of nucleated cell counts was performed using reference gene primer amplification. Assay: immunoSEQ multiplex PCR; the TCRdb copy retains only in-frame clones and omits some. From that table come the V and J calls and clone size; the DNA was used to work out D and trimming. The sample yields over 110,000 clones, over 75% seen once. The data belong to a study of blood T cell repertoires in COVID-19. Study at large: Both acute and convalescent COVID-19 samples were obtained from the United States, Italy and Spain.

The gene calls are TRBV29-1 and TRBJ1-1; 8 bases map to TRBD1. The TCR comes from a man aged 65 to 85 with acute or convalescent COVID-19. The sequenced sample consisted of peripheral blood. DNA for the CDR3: TGCAGCGCCTGGAGGACAGGGAGCACTGAAGCTTTCTTT. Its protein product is CSAWRTGSTEAFF.